This TCR beta chain stems from a study of blood T cell repertoires in COVID-19. V gave up 0 bases and J gave up 8 bases; unmatched junction bases: 3. In germline, CDR1 is GTSNPN, CDR2 SVGIG (reference sequence). This CDR3 spans 13 amino acids. TCRdb's copy holds only in-frame clones and misses some; the assay was immunoSEQ multiplex PCR. The sample has roughly 190,000 clones; about four fifths are singletons. The receptor was derived from a man aged 55 to 70 with acute or convalescent COVID-19. The material sequenced was peripheral blood. V and J are TRBV30 and TRBJ1-4, with 7 bases aligning to TRBD1. CDR3 coding DNA: TGTGCCTGGAGTGTACTGGGACAGGAAAAACTGTTTTTT. The encoded protein is CAWSVLGQEKLFF.